This T cell receptor beta chain was captured in a study of cytomegalovirus exposure and HLA in healthy donors (dated by TCRdb to the late 2010s). Context from the whole study: An earlier analysis of several hundred of the donors reported 250 to 350 Gb of sequence data and 117 million unique TCR beta sequences obtained from about 179 million T cells. To decide whether each TCR beta V gene segment behaved as functional or pseudogenic, an earlier analysis of fewer than 750 of the donors relied on high-throughput TCR beta sequencing. Among roughly 400 genotyped donors of the cohort, an average of around 240,000 unique TCR beta nucleotide sequences was sequenced per donor, of which approximately 19% were non-productive. A later genetic analysis used genome-wide SNP genotypes for about 65% of the 666 donors, treating that subset as a discovery cohort. The study aimed to test whether signatures of past pathogen exposure could be identified by cataloging public T cell receptors. In a later analysis, previously published TCR beta repertoires from 666 donors were re-analyzed and high-resolution HLA genotyping was added so that TCR occurrence patterns could be studied. Using immunosequencing, the study profiled T cell repertoires from fewer than 700 subjects and related those repertoires to cytomegalovirus serostatus. To predict cytomegalovirus infection status, the study brought together high-throughput TCR immunosequencing, statistical association of individual TCRs with disease status, and machine learning. Four or five DR-DQ haplotypes were treated as single units for association and clustering because of strong linkage in the cohort. Of the 300 to 400 genotyped donors, around 81% fell in the genetic ancestry cluster associated with self-reported Caucasian donors. Besides the first cohort of 550 to 750 subjects, a separate validation cohort made up of over 100 different subjects was used. HLA typing covered class I and class II loci at four-digit resolution. An early release that covered around 590 HLA-typed donors contained approximately 300 gigabases of sequencing data and some 87 million unique TCR sequences. The later analysis used no new phenotypic data to find candidate immune exposures, relying instead on TCR beta sequences and their occurrence across donors. The number of typed donors differed by locus: about 620-640 for A, B, C, DRB1 and DQB1; some 500 for DQA1; some 590 for DPA1; and around 470 for DPB1. Every repertoire in the discovery cohort had been generated on one and the same sequencing platform. Donor age, sex, ethnicity and CMV serostatus were collected together with the repertoire data. Broad study findings and their caveats: The classifier was reported to diagnose cytomegalovirus status with high specificity and sensitivity in both the original cohort and the validation cohort. For the cohort, immune exposure information was limited to CMV serostatus. In a later analysis, several top co-occurrence clusters were reported to appear linked to parvovirus B19, influenza, CMV and Epstein-Barr virus. Linkage disequilibrium might explain the correlated functional status among segregating V segments, but an unknown experimental factor could not be ruled out. The cohort was sequenced for TCR beta chains only, and without alpha or paired-chain data the features that could be detected were limited. Most TCR sequences were seen in very few donors, while some public TCRs were found in many individuals. When HLA alleles, especially DR and DQ, strongly co-occurred, attributing TCR associations to individual alleles was difficult. A later genetic analysis associated a missense DCLRE1C variant with V-gene and J-gene trimming of TCR beta chains, and an independent cohort replicated the association. In an earlier analysis of some 500 of the donors, most TCR beta V segments were observed in productive rearrangements about 90% or about 30% of the time, broadly matching IMGT annotations. A further reported finding was that TCR beta sequences accurately predicted the HLA-A and HLA-B alleles for most subjects in the first cohort. In a later genetic analysis, fewer N-insertions in productive TCRs were reported among donors in an Asian-associated ancestry cluster than the roughly 670-donor mean. In a later analysis, HLA-associated TCR beta chains were found to be more clonally expanded and to have lower generation probabilities than equally common non-associated chains. In a later analysis, TCR association rates were found to vary across HLA loci, with the most associated TCRs seen for DRB1 alleles and the fewest for HLA-C alleles. HLA typing was unavailable for some donors at each locus, so association tests used only the typed subset. A few of the identified cytomegalovirus-associated TCR beta chains were confirmed in vitro to be specific for cytomegalovirus antigens. The study gave a list of 150 to 200 TCR beta chains associated with cytomegalovirus. A cluster of highly shared sequence variants was judged likely to be a technical artifact of the sequencing pipeline. Because counts were too low, seventeen rarely observed V segments, including chromosome 9 orphons, were left out of the earlier analysis of 587 of the donors. Because the 87-base-pair reads could not distinguish some IMGT-functional V segments, including TRBV6-2 and TRBV6-3, those segments were excluded. According to the authors, the approach could potentially be generalized to other disease states and immunological phenotypes. According to a later analysis, most CMV-associated TCR beta chains appeared to be HLA-restricted, and the HLA associations seemed to be driven largely by CMV exposure. Specific HLA alleles were associated with 15,000 to 20,000 TCR beta sequences at a false discovery rate of 0.05 in a later analysis. The presence/absence analyses assumed that sequencing depth was roughly uniform across donors, and that assumption may not be true.

In regard to this clone: What this receptor recognizes is not known. No qualities accompany the bases; no much larger clone lies one base away.

From its cysteine to its phenylalanine, the CDR3 spans 15 amino acids. The read is trimmed to its CDR3 DNA, 45 bases read in frame from base 1. Ends trimmed: V by 4 bases, J by 5 bases; bases unmatched to a gene: 6. CDR1 and CDR2, per the germline V gene, are WSHSY and SAAADI. The cohort consisted of 600 to 700 healthy bone marrow donors. At the time of sampling, all cohort members were nominally healthy, though unrecorded immune exposures were likely present. The donor was CMV seronegative and was included in the group of hundreds of seronegative cohort members. Each donor provided a peripheral blood sample, and peripheral blood mononuclear cells were used for TCR beta sequencing. Genomic DNA extraction from the blood cell samples was performed with the Qiagen DNeasy Blood Extraction Kit. Libraries were built with the immunoSEQ multiplex PCR assay. A mixture of 60 forward primers for TCR Vbeta segments and 13 reverse primers for TCR Jbeta segments was used in the multiplex PCR. Amplification of the CDR3 region of rearranged TCR beta genes was performed with a multiplex PCR assay on genomic DNA. On the Illumina HiSeq System, the amplified TCR beta libraries were sequenced as 87-base-pair reads. The published analysis was carried out like this. A later analysis counted about 82 million unique TCR beta chains across the 666 repertoires, and around 9.9 million of these chains were shared by at least two donors. Raw reads were error-corrected and collapsed into unique sequences with a nearest-neighbor algorithm that merged closely related sequences to remove PCR and sequencing errors. Alignment of CDR3 sequences to IMGT reference sequences was used to assign V, D and J gene segments. For a sequence to be retained, a match of at least six nucleotides was required to both a V gene segment and a J gene segment. Rearrangements were called productive when the CDR3 lacked stop codons and stayed in frame with V and J; all others were non-productive. Following IMGT convention, CDR3 was defined as the stretch from the second conserved V-encoded cysteine to the conserved J-encoded phenylalanine. Sequences without an unambiguous match to a single V gene segment were excluded from the earlier analysis of a few hundred of the donors. An earlier analysis of almost 600 of the donors classified V segments as functional when productive rearrangements were above 56.7% and as segregating when the standard deviation between donors was above 5%. A statistical classification framework was built for diagnosing cytomegalovirus status from the catalog of TCR beta chain sequences. V and J gene assignment, in a later analysis, came from comparing TCR nucleotide sequences with IMGT/GENE-DB human TR gene sequences. Using the TCRdist pipeline, a later analysis assigned CDR3 sequences along with most-parsimonious VDJ recombination scenarios. A later analysis defined each TCR beta chain by its CDR3 amino acid sequence plus V-gene family, and excluded reads lacking a unique V-gene family. A later analysis removed 550 to 700 highly shared, low-generation-probability nucleotide sequences to deal with suspected cross-contamination and a sequencing artifact. For each public chain, a later analysis derived a clonal expansion index from normalized ranks of inferred template counts within each repertoire. In a later analysis, generation probabilities were computed with a VDJ recombination model fitted to out-of-frame rearrangements, and the resulting probabilities were checked against IGoR. Hypergeometric tests were used in a later analysis to score TCR-TCR, TCR-HLA and TCR-CMV co-occurrence, with a repertoire-size bias correction applied to the TCR pairs. A later analysis estimated false discovery rates by permuting HLA or CMV assignments 20 times. A later analysis grouped co-occurring TCRs with DBSCAN, adding TCRdist sequence similarity when clustering within HLA-allele-positive subsets. Repertoires with fewer than 30,000 or more than 120,000 public chains, plus five repertoires with anomalous nucleotide sharing, were excluded from co-occurrence clustering. Drawn from immuneACCESS, this table holds only the in-frame rearrangements with V and J called that TCRdb kept. Clones are partly lost; checked studies trace under half to an unresolved V gene and leave the rest unexplained. D and trimming were read from the DNA, whereas the V and J calls and clone size are those reported in that table. The sample profile shows some 90,000 clones; more than 70% of them were found once. Around 2.9% of the sample is held by the ten biggest clonotypes.

The chain links TRBV10-2 with TRBJ2-5; a stretch of 11 junction bases matches TRBD1. The receptor was isolated from a man aged 35 to 55 in good health and CMV-seronegative. The specimen sequenced was PBMCs. The nucleotides read TGCGCCAGCAGTGCCTCGGACAGGGGGCACGAGACCCAGTACTTC. It codes for CASSASDRGHETQYF.